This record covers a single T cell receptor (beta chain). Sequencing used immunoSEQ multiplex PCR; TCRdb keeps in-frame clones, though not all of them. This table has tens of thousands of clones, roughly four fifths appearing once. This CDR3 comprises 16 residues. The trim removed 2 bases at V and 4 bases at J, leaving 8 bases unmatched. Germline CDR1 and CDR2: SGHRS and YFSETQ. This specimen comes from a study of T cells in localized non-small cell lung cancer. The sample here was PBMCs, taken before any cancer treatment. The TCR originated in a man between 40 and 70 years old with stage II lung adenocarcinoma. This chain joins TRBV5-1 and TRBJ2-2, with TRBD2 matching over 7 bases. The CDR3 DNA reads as TGCGCCAGCAGCTTTGGCGGGGGAGCGGGCACCGGGGAGCTGTTTTTT. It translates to CASSFGGGAGTGELFF.